A single sample gave rise to the 9 T cell receptor beta chains below, sequenced in a study of T-cell reconstitution after alpha-beta-depleted transplantation in children. Construction of the TCRbeta library involved unique molecular identifiers. TCRdb re-analysed the PCR reads in MiXCR, keeping a single row per CDR3 protein. The sample has 450,000 to 500,000 distinct CDR3 sequences, around 13% seen once; the top ten hold 4.5% to 6%. Here the sequenced sample was PBMCs from the stem cell graft donor, taken from the stem cell graft. The source is a human donor who donated a stem cell graft to a child with combined immunodeficiency.

This chain connects TRBV6-5 to TRBJ1-6; D is ambiguous. Germline V gene data show CDR1 as MNHEY and CDR2 as SVGAGI. This CDR3 has 12 amino acids. Trimming took 2 bases from V and 9 from J, leaving 5 bases between them. The CDR3 DNA follows: TGTGCCAGCAGTTACAGGAGTTCACCCCTCCACTTT. This sequence encodes CASSYRSSPLHF.

This clonotype has a handful of counts. The rearrangement uses TRBV20-1 and TRBJ2-7; possibly TRBD1 for D (5 bases). V was shortened by 0 bases and J by 4 bases, with 13 bases between the two germline ends. CDR1 and CDR2 from the germline V gene are DFQATT and SNEGSKA (reference sequence). The CDR3 sequence is 14 residues long. The CDR3 is CSARDLGQGYEQYF. The CDR3 DNA reads as TGCAGTGCTAGAGATCTAGGGCAGGGTTACGAGCAGTACTTC.

This clonotype has at least ten counts. This sequence joins TRBV12-3 or TRBV12-4 and TRBJ2-1; possibly TRBD2 for D (5 bases). V shed 6 bases and J shed 6 bases, with 9 bases lying between them. This CDR3 is built from 12 residues. CDR3 sequence (DNA): TGTGCCAGCAGGGCGGGCCCCAATGAGCAGTTCTTC. Translation gives CASRAGPNEQFF.

This clonotype was counted only a few times. CDR3 protein: CASSLGGLADWRYQETQYF. The CDR3 DNA reads as TGTGCCAGCAGCTTAGGGGGACTAGCGGACTGGAGGTACCAAGAGACCCAGTACTTC. V gene TRBV7-8 combines with J gene TRBJ2-5; 11 bases line up with TRBD2. The CDR3 is made up of 19 amino acids. CDR1 and CDR2 (germline): SGHVS, FQNEAQ. V shed 1 base and J 0 bases; nucleotides not matched to a gene: 10.

Here the CDR3 DNA reads TGTGCCAGCAGGACCCCCGGGGGACGAACCGGGGAGCTGTTTTTT. It translates to CASRTPGGRTGELFF. The chain couples TRBV6-1 to TRBJ2-2; D perhaps matches TRBD2 (6 bases). Trimming took off 6 bases at V and 5 bases at J, with 16 bases between the two ends. Germline V gene data show CDR1 as MNHNS and CDR2 as SASEGT. This CDR3 is 15 amino acids long.

This clonotype has ten or more counts. The gene calls are TRBV7-2 and TRBJ2-2, with D hard to call. The length of the CDR3 is 16 residues. V was pared by 1 base and J by 0 bases, with 9 bases between. Germline CDR1 is SGHTA and CDR2 is FQGNSA. CDR3 in amino acids: CASSLVGGANTGELFF. The DNA of the CDR3 is TGTGCCAGCAGCTTAGTTGGCGGCGCGAACACCGGGGAGCTGTTTTTT.

The sample holds many counts of this clonotype. The chain combines TRBV4-1 with TRBJ2-3; D could derive from TRBD1 or TRBD2 (5 bases each). Germline-derived CDR1 and CDR2 are MGHRA and YSYEKL. V lost 5 bases to trimming and J lost 3 bases, with 12 bases between them. This CDR3 has 14 amino acids. The CDR3: CASSSSEGTDTQYF. The CDR3 DNA follows: TGCGCCAGCAGCTCAAGCGAGGGGACAGATACGCAGTATTTT.

This clonotype occurred a few times. This sequence joins TRBV30 and TRBJ2-1, with 8 bases identical to TRBD2. Germline CDR1 is GTSNPN and CDR2 is SVGIG (reference sequence). This CDR3 is built from 12 residues. J gave up 6 bases and V 5 bases, and 3 bases lay outside the gene matches. In DNA form, the CDR3 reads TGTGCCTGGGGCACTAGCGGCAATGAGCAGTTCTTC. The encoded protein is CAWGTSGNEQFF.

This clonotype was detected ten times or more. The junction departs from germline at one end; a sequencing error may be responsible. CDR3 protein: CASSPPGPYKEQFF. The CDR3 nucleotides are TGTGCCAGCAGTCCTCCCGGACCCTACAAGGAGCAGTTCTTC. The rearrangement joins TRBV28 to TRBJ2-1; D not resolved. The CDR3 has 14 residues. The germline CDR1 and CDR2 sequences are MDHEN and SYDVKM.